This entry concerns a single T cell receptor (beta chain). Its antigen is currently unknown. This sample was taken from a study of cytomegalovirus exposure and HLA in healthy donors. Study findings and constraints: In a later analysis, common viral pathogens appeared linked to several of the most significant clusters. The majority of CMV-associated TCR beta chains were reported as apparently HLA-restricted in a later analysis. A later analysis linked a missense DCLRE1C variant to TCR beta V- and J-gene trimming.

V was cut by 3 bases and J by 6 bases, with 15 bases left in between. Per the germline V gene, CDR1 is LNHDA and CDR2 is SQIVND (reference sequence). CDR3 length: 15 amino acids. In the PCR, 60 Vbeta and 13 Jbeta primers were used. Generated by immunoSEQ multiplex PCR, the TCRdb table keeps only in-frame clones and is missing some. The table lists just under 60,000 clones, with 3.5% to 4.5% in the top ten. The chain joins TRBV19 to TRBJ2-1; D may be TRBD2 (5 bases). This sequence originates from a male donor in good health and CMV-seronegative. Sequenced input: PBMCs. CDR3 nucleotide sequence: TGTGCCAGTAGTATTGATGGCCGGGGAACCAATGAGCAGTTCTTC. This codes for CASSIDGRGTNEQFF.